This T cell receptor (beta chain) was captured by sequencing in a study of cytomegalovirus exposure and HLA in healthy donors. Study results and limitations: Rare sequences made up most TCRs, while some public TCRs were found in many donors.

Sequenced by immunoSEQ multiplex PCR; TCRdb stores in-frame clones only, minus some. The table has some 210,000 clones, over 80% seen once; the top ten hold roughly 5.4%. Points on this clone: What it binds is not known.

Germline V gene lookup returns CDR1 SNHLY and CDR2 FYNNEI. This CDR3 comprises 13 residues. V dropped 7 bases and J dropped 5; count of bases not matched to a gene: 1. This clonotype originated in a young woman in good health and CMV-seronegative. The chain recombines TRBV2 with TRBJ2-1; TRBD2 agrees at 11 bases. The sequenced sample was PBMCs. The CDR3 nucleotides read TGTGCCAGCACGGGACTAGCGGACAATGAGCAGTTCTTC. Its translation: CASTGLADNEQFF. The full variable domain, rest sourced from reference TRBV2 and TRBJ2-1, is EPEVTQTPSHQVTQMGQEVILRCVPISNHLYFYWYRQILGQKVEFLVSFYNNEISEKSEIFDDQFSVERPDGSNFTLKIRSTKLEDSAMYFCASTGLADNEQFFGPGTRLTVL.